These T cell receptor beta chains were read from a single sample in a study of shared clonotypes between healthy human individuals. The method was immunoSEQ multiplex PCR; TCRdb's version includes in-frame clones alone and lacks a portion of them. The table includes some 690,000 clones, about 90% detected once. The material sequenced was memory CD8+ T cells from PBMCs. The receptors originated from a man aged 18 to 29 in good health. Some clones in this sample may be carry-over from other donors' samples. Both conserved end residues are part of each CDR3. The D gene is left open where the match is weak. Where a row states a size, it is once, few, many or the class of an expanded clone; other rows omit it.

v_gene: TRBV5-4; abundance: -; j_gene: TRBJ2-1; d_gene: -; CDR3aa: CASSLGSNEQFF; CDR3nt: TGTGCCAGCAGCCTCGGTTCTAATGAGCAGTTCTTC
v_gene: TRBV7-8; abundance: -; j_gene: TRBJ2-1; d_gene: TRBD1; CDR3aa: CASSTPGGDRGNEQFF; CDR3nt: TGTGCCAGCAGCACCCCCGGCGGGGACAGGGGCAATGAGCAGTTCTTC
v_gene: TRBV5-8; abundance: -; j_gene: TRBJ2-1; d_gene: -; CDR3aa: CASSSSGTKYNEQFF; CDR3nt: TGTGCCAGCAGCTCCTCCGGGACAAAGTACAATGAGCAGTTCTTC
v_gene: TRBV7-9; abundance: -; j_gene: TRBJ2-7; d_gene: -; CDR3aa: CASSEVSYEQYF; CDR3nt: TGTGCCAGCAGCGAAGTTTCCTACGAGCAGTACTTC
v_gene: TRBV7-9; abundance: -; j_gene: TRBJ2-3; d_gene: -; CDR3aa: CASSFTPTDTQYF; CDR3nt: TGTGCCAGCAGCTTCACACCTACAGATACGCAGTATTTT
v_gene: TRBV15; abundance: -; j_gene: TRBJ2-7; d_gene: -; CDR3aa: CATSRDGGASGEQYF; CDR3nt: TGTGCCACCAGCAGAGATGGAGGGGCTTCAGGCGAGCAGTACTTC
v_gene: TRBV7-9; abundance: -; j_gene: TRBJ2-3; d_gene: -; CDR3aa: CASSLDYTDTQYF; CDR3nt: TGTGCCAGCAGCTTGGACTACACAGATACGCAGTATTTT
v_gene: TRBV7-8; abundance: -; j_gene: TRBJ1-4; d_gene: -; CDR3aa: CASGWADEKLFF; CDR3nt: TGTGCCAGCGGATGGGCCGATGAAAAACTGTTTTTT
v_gene: TRBV5-1; abundance: -; j_gene: TRBJ2-1; d_gene: TRBD2; CDR3aa: CASRETSSYYNEQFF; CDR3nt: TGCGCCAGCAGGGAGACTAGCTCTTACTACAATGAGCAGTTCTTC
v_gene: TRBV28; abundance: -; j_gene: TRBJ2-4; d_gene: -; CDR3aa: CASSPTELAKNIQYF; CDR3nt: TGTGCCAGCAGCCCAACCGAACTAGCCAAAAACATTCAGTACTTC
v_gene: TRBV2; abundance: few; j_gene: TRBJ2-7; d_gene: TRBD1; CDR3aa: CASSSTGESTYEQYF; CDR3nt: TGTGCCAGCAGTTCCACAGGGGAGAGCACCTACGAGCAGTACTTC
v_gene: TRBV9; abundance: -; j_gene: TRBJ2-5; d_gene: -; CDR3aa: CASSVDGSSIGQETQYF; CDR3nt: TGTGCCAGCAGCGTAGATGGGTCTTCCATCGGACAAGAGACCCAGTACTTC
v_gene: TRBV28; abundance: -; j_gene: TRBJ1-6; d_gene: -; CDR3aa: CASSSDSLVAGPLHF; CDR3nt: TGTGCCAGCAGTTCGGACAGCCTTGTGGCGGGGCCCCTCCACTTT
v_gene: TRBV9; abundance: -; j_gene: TRBJ2-1; d_gene: -; CDR3aa: CASSGERVEQFF; CDR3nt: TGTGCCAGCAGTGGAGAAAGGGTTGAGCAGTTCTTC
v_gene: TRBV21-1; abundance: -; j_gene: TRBJ1-1; d_gene: -; CDR3aa: CASSNAVQGRAIGGNTEAFF; CDR3nt: TGTGCCAGCAGCAACGCCGTCCAGGGGAGGGCAATCGGGGGGAACACTGAAGCTTTCTTT
v_gene: TRBV4-1; abundance: -; j_gene: TRBJ2-3; d_gene: -; CDR3aa: CASSQDPRQTNTQYF; CDR3nt: TGCGCCAGCAGCCAAGATCCTAGACAGACCAATACGCAGTATTTT
v_gene: TRBV7-9; abundance: -; j_gene: TRBJ2-1; d_gene: TRBD2; CDR3aa: CASSPGTSGNNEQFF; CDR3nt: TGTGCCAGCAGCCCTGGGACTAGCGGAAACAATGAGCAGTTCTTC
v_gene: TRBV27; abundance: -; j_gene: TRBJ2-7; d_gene: -; CDR3aa: CASSPFGPHYEQYF; CDR3nt: TGTGCCAGCAGCCCGTTCGGACCCCACTACGAGCAGTACTTC
v_gene: TRBV6-1; abundance: -; j_gene: TRBJ2-5; d_gene: TRBD2; CDR3aa: CASSEEWGTSGGMETQYF; CDR3nt: TGTGCCAGCAGTGAAGAGTGGGGGACTAGCGGCGGGATGGAGACCCAGTACTTC
v_gene: TRBV13; abundance: -; j_gene: TRBJ2-5; d_gene: -; CDR3aa: CASNLPGEAEETQYF; CDR3nt: TGTGCCAGCAACCTTCCCGGAGAGGCGGAGGAGACCCAGTACTTC
v_gene: TRBV28; abundance: once; j_gene: TRBJ2-1; d_gene: TRBD1; CDR3aa: CASRHRDRVNEQFF; CDR3nt: TGTGCCAGCAGACACCGGGACAGGGTGAATGAGCAGTTCTTC
v_gene: TRBV6-6; abundance: -; j_gene: TRBJ2-1; d_gene: -; CDR3aa: CASSYSLTDNEQFF; CDR3nt: TGTGCCAGCAGTTACTCCCTGACAGACAATGAGCAGTTCTTC
v_gene: TRBV7-9; abundance: -; j_gene: TRBJ2-5; d_gene: -; CDR3aa: CASSPIDKMTQYF; CDR3nt: TGTGCCAGCAGCCCGATTGATAAAATGACCCAGTACTTC
v_gene: TRBV7-2; abundance: -; j_gene: TRBJ2-3; d_gene: -; CDR3aa: CASSPAARDTQYF; CDR3nt: TGTGCCAGCAGCCCTGCAGCCCGTGATACGCAGTATTTT
v_gene: TRBV7-9; abundance: -; j_gene: TRBJ1-4; d_gene: -; CDR3aa: CASSPAGGEDEKLFF; CDR3nt: TGTGCCAGCAGCCCCGCGGGGGGGGAAGATGAAAAACTGTTTTTT
v_gene: TRBV27; abundance: -; j_gene: TRBJ2-2; d_gene: TRBD1; CDR3aa: CASSLSTGEVGELFF; CDR3nt: TGTGCCAGCAGTTTATCGACAGGGGAGGTCGGGGAGCTGTTTTTT